This T cell receptor (beta chain) was captured in a study of preoperative IRX-2 immunotherapy in early breast cancer. Treatment specified: preoperative locoregional IRX-2 cytokine immunotherapy. The germline CDR1 and CDR2 sequences are SGHVS and FQNEAQ. J was trimmed by 4 bases and V by 5 bases; bases with no gene match: 9. This CDR3 is 15 amino acids long. Repertoires were generated with immunoSEQ multiplex PCR, while TCRdb's copy carries only in-frame clones and drops some. The sample shows around 43,000 clones, approximately 80% of them seen only once. The specimen was tumor tissue, collected after IRX-2 immunotherapy. The receptor comes from a human donor with breast cancer. V and J are TRBV7-8 and TRBJ2-3, with 7 bases fitting TRBD2. CDR3 sequence: CASSREEGRADTQYF. CDR3 nucleotide sequence: TGTGCCAGCAGCCGGGAGGAGGGGAGGGCAGATACGCAGTATTTT.